The 2 T cell receptor beta chains in this list originate from one sample, sequenced in a study of cytomegalovirus exposure and HLA in healthy donors. Generated by immunoSEQ multiplex PCR, the TCRdb table keeps only in-frame clones and is missing some. The table lists about 140,000 clones, 84% of them singletons, with more than 1.4% in the top ten. What was sequenced was PBMCs. The receptors were sampled from a young woman in good health and CMV-seronegative.

This clone has a count of ten or more. V gene TRBV2 combines with J gene TRBJ1-6; 10 bases fit TRBD1. CDR3 length equals 14 residues. The germline CDR1 and CDR2 sequences are SNHLY and FYNNEI. V trimming: 6 bases; J trimming: 7 bases; junction bases outside the gene matches: 3. CDR3 sequence: CASRRDRGNSPLHF. The CDR3 coding sequence is TGTGCCAGCAGGAGGGACAGGGGAAATTCACCCCTCCACTTT.

V usage is TRBV12-5 and J usage is TRBJ2-3, with D possibly being TRBD1 (6 bases). Deletions cut 1 base from V and 2 bases from J, with 13 bases between. In germline, CDR1 is LGHNT, CDR2 FRNRAP. The CDR3 sequence is 16 residues long. The CDR3 loop reads CASGLGFTGLTDTQYF. The CDR3 DNA reads TGTGCTAGTGGTTTGGGATTTACAGGGCTCACAGATACGCAGTATTTT.